The rows below give T cell receptor beta chains drawn from one sample of a study of beta chain features in type 1 diabetes. Sequencing was performed with immunoSEQ multiplex PCR; in TCRdb, only in-frame clones are kept and a portion is missing. This repertoire shows around 15,000 clones, around 59% found once; its top ten account for around 0.48%. Sequencing was carried out using stem cell memory CD4+ T cells from blood. The receptors shown here come from a woman aged 18-35 years in good health. Each CDR3 is given with its conserved first and last residue. Fields, in order: V gene, D gene, clone size, CDR3 length, J gene, CDR3 protein. The D gene is left open where the match is weak. Clone size, where shown, is once, few, many, or a class for clones that have expanded.

TRBV28	NA	few	13	TRBJ2-7	CASSLGLSYEQYF
TRBV5-6	NA	few	17	TRBJ1-1	CASSSGGAVRMNTEAFF
TRBV15	TRBD2	once	18	TRBJ2-1	CATSRDPPSGSGGYEQFF
TRBV19	TRBD1	few	14	TRBJ2-7	CASSQQGASYEQYF
TRBV5-1	NA	NA	16	TRBJ2-6	CASSLSVISGANVLTF
TRBV5-1	NA	few	16	TRBJ1-5	CASSLGGRGEGQPQHF
TRBV4-1	NA	NA	12	TRBJ2-7	CASSLDSYEQYF
TRBV7-2	NA	NA	14	TRBJ1-2	CASSLQGLNYGYTF
TRBV5-4	TRBD2	few	15	TRBJ2-5	CASSADGLAGGTQYF
TRBV7-3	NA	NA	16	TRBJ1-1	CASSREVGLPNTEAFF
TRBV9	NA	NA	15	TRBJ2-7	CASSVAGTRTYEQYF
TRBV15	NA	once	16	TRBJ2-1	CATSLSGLGFYNEQFF
TRBV6-6	NA	NA	16	TRBJ2-5	CASSYRGEGGRETQYF
TRBV11-2	NA	few	12	TRBJ2-7	CASSLVGGEQYF
TRBV29-1	TRBD1	NA	13	TRBJ1-1	CSTWDRGNTEAFF
TRBV5-1	TRBD1	NA	15	TRBJ1-1	CASSLAAGGTTEAFF
TRBV7-2	NA	NA	13	TRBJ2-6	CAREVSGANVLTF
TRBV7-6	NA	NA	15	TRBJ2-1	CASSLNLGSYNEQFF
TRBV5-1	NA	few	14	TRBJ1-1	CASSGAQGNTEAFF
TRBV5-1	NA	once	11	TRBJ2-7	CASSSPYEQYF
TRBV30	NA	NA	13	TRBJ1-5	CAWNGQTNQPQHF
TRBV5-4	NA	NA	15	TRBJ2-1	CASSLRGWASDEQFF
TRBV9	NA	NA	15	TRBJ2-6	CASSVAGTGANVLTF
TRBV2	TRBD2	NA	15	TRBJ2-2	CASSRSGSNTGELFF
TRBV5-1	NA	NA	16	TRBJ1-3	CASSLAGGFNGNTIYF
TRBV5-1	NA	NA	14	TRBJ1-5	CASSLERGGQPQHF
TRBV10-2	TRBD1	NA	16	TRBJ2-2	CASSRPGQGYAGELFF
TRBV28	TRBD2	few	15	TRBJ2-5	CASSGAGLAGETQYF
TRBV29-1	NA	few	13	TRBJ1-5	CSVQAELNQPQHF
TRBV6-6	TRBD1	NA	12	TRBJ1-1	CASSQRTGEAFF
TRBV2	NA	NA	11	TRBJ1-2	CASRVPYGYTF
TRBV19	TRBD2	few	16	TRBJ2-1	CASSPTSGRARGEQFF
TRBV7-2	NA	once	15	TRBJ2-3	CASSLESRGTDTQYF
TRBV30	NA	few	14	TRBJ2-5	CAWRGGSYQETQYF
TRBV7-8	NA	NA	15	TRBJ2-3	CASSLTSRDTDTQYF
TRBV19	NA	NA	15	TRBJ1-5	CASNRRAGSNQPQHF
TRBV12-5	NA	NA	18	NA	CASGLVLGSGAASYEQYF
TRBV6-5	NA	NA	15	TRBJ2-7	CASSYLGQGSYEQYF
TRBV29-1	NA	NA	13	TRBJ1-4	CSVETPTNEKLFF
TRBV11-2	TRBD2	few	18	TRBJ2-1	CASRRPGLAGDISDEQFF
TRBV5-4	TRBD1	NA	15	TRBJ1-1	CASSSGGPMNTEAFF
TRBV28	NA	NA	17	TRBJ2-1	CASSPSRGGILYNEQFF
TRBV18	NA	NA	19	TRBJ1-6	CASSPQPGRGAGRNSPLHF
TRBV27	TRBD1	NA	14	TRBJ2-5	CASSIQGFHETQYF
TRBV5-4	NA	once	14	TRBJ2-7	CASSFFLRSYEQYF